These T cell receptor beta chains were read from a single sample in a study of shared clonotypes between healthy human individuals. Profiling relied on immunoSEQ multiplex PCR, and the TCRdb table lists in-frame clones only, not all of them. The repertoire has 1.4 million to 1.5 million clones, approximately 97% of them found once; the top ten carry roughly 1.1%. Specimen: naive CD4+ T cells sorted from blood. These TCRs come from a man aged 30 to 39 in good health. The CDR3 runs from the conserved cysteine through the conserved F or W. A D gene is named only where the DNA matches it firmly. Only part of the rows carry a size: once, few, many, or a class if the clone is expanded.

TRBV5-1	.	.	14	TRBJ2-3	TGCGCCAGCAGCTCCGGACCTAGCACAGATACGCAGTATTTT	CASSSGPSTDTQYF
TRBV18	.	.	17	TRBJ1-3	TGTGCCAGCTCACCACTTAGTAGGACAGCGAATGGAAACACCATATATTTT	CASSPLSRTANGNTIYF
TRBV5-4	TRBD2	.	15	TRBJ2-7	TGTGCCAGCAGCTTGCCGGGGCGGGAGCCGGAAGAGCAGTACTTC	CASSLPGREPEEQYF
TRBV6-1	TRBD2	.	16	TRBJ2-1	TGTGCCAGCAGTGAAGAAGTAGCGGGCCGCTACAATGAGCAGTTCTTC	CASSEEVAGRYNEQFF
TRBV7-2	.	once	13	TRBJ2-1	TGTGCCAGCGGAGGGGTCCCCTACAATGAGCAGTTCTTC	CASGGVPYNEQFF
TRBV2	TRBD1	.	16	TRBJ2-4	TGTGCCAGCAGTGATCGGACAGGGGGTTCAGGAAACATTCAGTACTTC	CASSDRTGGSGNIQYF
TRBV11-3	TRBD1	.	13	TRBJ1-1	TGTGCCAGCAGCTTAGGGAGGGGGCTGCAAGCTTTCTTT	CASSLGRGLQAFF
TRBV4-3	.	.	15	TRBJ2-1	TGCGCCAGCAGCCAAGACGGCAGGGTGAGCAATGAGCAGTTCTTC	CASSQDGRVSNEQFF
TRBV25-1	.	once	15	TRBJ1-4	TGTGCCAGCAGTGAAGGGGCAGGGCGACATGAAAAACTGTTTTTT	CASSEGAGRHEKLFF
TRBV5-4	.	.	15	TRBJ2-7	TGTGCCAGCAGCTTCCCCGGGCCCAGCTCCTACGAGCAGTACTTC	CASSFPGPSSYEQYF
TRBV5-1	.	.	17	TRBJ2-3	TGCGCCAGCAGCTTGGGGGACTCAGCGTCGTGGACAGATACGCAGTATTTT	CASSLGDSASWTDTQYF
TRBV27	.	.	15	TRBJ1-1	TGTGCCAGCAGTTTCCTCCCGACCTTGAACACTGAAGCTTTCTTT	CASSFLPTLNTEAFF
TRBV19	TRBD1	.	18	TRBJ1-5	TGTGCCAGTAGTGGGGACGGACAGGGGGCGGCGAGCAATCAGCCCCAGCATTTT	CASSGDGQGAASNQPQHF
TRBV9	.	.	15	TRBJ2-5	TGTGCCAGCAGCGTAGTGGGGGAGCCCCAAGAGACCCAGTACTTC	CASSVVGEPQETQYF
TRBV11-2	.	.	14	TRBJ1-1	TGTGCCAGCAGCTTAGTGGGTGGAGGTACTGAAGCTTTCTTT	CASSLVGGGTEAFF
TRBV10-3	.	.	12	TRBJ2-7	TGTGCCATCAGTTCGGACGTTCGGGAGCAGTACTTC	CAISSDVREQYF
TRBV28	TRBD2	.	17	TRBJ2-1	TGTGCCAGCAGTCCTTGGACTAGCGGTATAAACCCCAATGAGCAGTTCTTC	CASSPWTSGINPNEQFF
TRBV7-7	.	.	13	TRBJ2-7	TGTGCCAGCAGCTTATCGCTTCCGGGCGAGCAGTACTTC	CASSLSLPGEQYF
TRBV11-1	.	.	15	TRBJ2-1	TGTGCCAGCAGCTTAGCTGGGGGGGCGTACAATGAGCAGTTCTTC	CASSLAGGAYNEQFF
TRBV27	TRBD2	.	15	TRBJ2-1	TGTGCCAGCAGTCACGGGACTAGCATCTACAATGAGCAGTTCTTC	CASSHGTSIYNEQFF
TRBV19	.	.	14	TRBJ1-4	TGTGCCAGTAGGGGGGCGGCAACTAATGAAAAACTGTTTTTT	CASRGAATNEKLFF
TRBV11-3	TRBD1	.	14	TRBJ2-1	TGTGCCAGACCGGGACAGGGTAGGAGCAATGAGCAGTTCTTC	CARPGQGRSNEQFF
TRBV5-1	TRBD2	.	15	TRBJ2-7	TGCGCCAGCAGCTCGGGACTAGCGGAGTACTACGAGCAGTACTTC	CASSSGLAEYYEQYF
TRBV28	TRBD1	.	13	TRBJ1-2	TGTGCCAGCAGTTTGAGGACAGGGTTCGGCTACACCTTC	CASSLRTGFGYTF
TRBV5-1	.	.	15	TRBJ2-5	TGCGCCAGCAGCTTACTAGACAGGAGTCAAGAGACCCAGTACTTC	CASSLLDRSQETQYF
TRBV28	.	.	12	TRBJ1-2	TGTGCCAGCAGTTTAGAGCAGGATGGCTACACCTTC	CASSLEQDGYTF
TRBV7-2	TRBD2	.	14	TRBJ2-2	TGTGCCAGCAGCAATTCCGGGAGGCGCGGGGAGCTGTTTTTT	CASSNSGRRGELFF
TRBV6-5	.	.	13	TRBJ2-7	TGTGCCAGCAGACCCCCGGGAACATACGAGCAGTACTTC	CASRPPGTYEQYF
TRBV6-1	TRBD2	.	13	TRBJ2-1	TGTGCCACCCTACTAGCGGCATACAATGAGCAGTTCTTC	CATLLAAYNEQFF
TRBV28	TRBD2	.	20	TRBJ2-6	TGTGCCAGCAGCCCCAGATCGGGGGGAAACCCCCACTCTGGGGCCAACGTCCTGACTTTC	CASSPRSGGNPHSGANVLTF
TRBV5-4	TRBD2	once	17	TRBJ2-1	TGTGCCAGCAGCTTCAATTCGGGAGGGCGGGGTTACAATGAGCAGTTCTTC	CASSFNSGGRGYNEQFF
TRBV15	.	once	16	TRBJ2-7	TGTGCCACCAGCAGAGATCTGGGGTCGACGGGGAAGGGGCAGTACTTC	CATSRDLGSTGKGQYF
TRBV18	.	.	17	TRBJ1-3	TGTGCCAGCTCACCGCTACCACAGGGTGTGGCGAGAAACACCATATATTTT	CASSPLPQGVARNTIYF
TRBV25-1	TRBD2	.	18	TRBJ2-1	TGTGCCAGCAGTGAATCGGTTAGCGGGAGACCCACCTACAATGAGCAGTTCTTC	CASSESVSGRPTYNEQFF
TRBV7-2	TRBD1	.	16	TRBJ2-5	TGTGCCAGCAGCTTAAGGGACAGGGTATCGGGAGAGACCCAGTACTTC	CASSLRDRVSGETQYF
TRBV7-6	.	.	18	TRBJ1-4	TGTGCCAGCAGCCGACCCGTGGGGAATTCGGCAACTAATGAAAAACTGTTTTTT	CASSRPVGNSATNEKLFF
TRBV28	.	.	13	TRBJ1-5	TGTGCCAGCGATTCTTCGGGCAGTCAGCCCCAGCATTTT	CASDSSGSQPQHF
TRBV5-1	TRBD2	.	21	TRBJ2-4	TGCGCCAGCAGCTTACGAGATCCGGGACTAGCGGGAGGCCCCCTAGAAAACATTCAGTACTTC	CASSLRDPGLAGGPLENIQYF
TRBV30	TRBD2	.	15	TRBJ2-1	TGTGCCTGGAGCTTCGGGACTAGCCTGAGTAGTGAGCAGTTCTTC	CAWSFGTSLSSEQFF
TRBV5-1	.	.	14	TRBJ2-5	TGCGCCAGCAGCTTGGTCACAGACCAAGAGACCCAGTACTTC	CASSLVTDQETQYF
TRBV29-1	.	.	14	TRBJ1-2	TGCAGCGTTGAATTGTCCAGGGGAAGCTATGGCTACACCTTC	CSVELSRGSYGYTF
TRBV6-1	TRBD1	few	15	TRBJ2-2	TGTGCCAGCAGTAAGGACAGGGCGGCGTCCGGGGAGCTGTTTTTT	CASSKDRAASGELFF
TRBV15	TRBD1	.	16	TRBJ2-5	TGTGCCACCAGCAGAGGGCCTACAGGGGGCGAAGAGACCCAGTACTTC	CATSRGPTGGEETQYF
TRBV4-3	TRBD1	.	15	TRBJ2-1	TGCGCCAGCAGCCGTCAAGACAGGGGCTACAATGAGCAGTTCTTC	CASSRQDRGYNEQFF
TRBV6-5	TRBD1	.	15	TRBJ1-2	TGTGCCAGCAGAGATTCGGGACAGTCTAAGATTGGCTACACCTTC	CASRDSGQSKIGYTF
TRBV5-6	TRBD2	once	15	TRBJ2-1	TGTGCCGGGAAAGCCAGGCGGGAGGGCTACAATGAGCAGTTCTTC	CAGKARREGYNEQFF
TRBV5-4	TRBD2	.	18	TRBJ2-4	TGTGCCAGCAGCCCCGGGAGCGGGGGAGGGTTGGGCAAAAACATTCAGTACTTC	CASSPGSGGGLGKNIQYF
TRBV28	.	.	15	TRBJ2-3	TGTGCCAGCGGGCCGACAGGCCTGGCCACAGATACGCAGTATTTT	CASGPTGLATDTQYF